These T cell receptor beta chains were read from a single sample in a study of T cells expressing NK-cell markers. TCRdb re-called the 5' RACE reads and gives one entry per CDR3 protein, without DNA. This sample's clone table lists around 380,000 distinct CDR3 sequences. The sample taken for sequencing was blood T cells: a sorted CD56 or NKG2C T cell subset, CD4+ or CD8+ T cells, or bulk PBMC T cells (not recorded which). All receptors derive from a woman aged 50 to 60 in good health. The CDR3 runs from the conserved cysteine through the conserved F or W.

len: 13; j_gene: TRBJ1-2; v_gene: TRBV29-1; CDR3aa: CSVTGSPNYGYTF
len: 14; j_gene: TRBJ2-7; v_gene: TRBV19; CDR3aa: CASSMNRRPYEQYF
len: 14; j_gene: TRBJ2-2; v_gene: TRBV6-9; CDR3aa: CASSYRGGTGELFF
len: 14; j_gene: TRBJ1-2; v_gene: TRBV5-1; CDR3aa: CASSFGGVSYGYTF
len: 16; j_gene: TRBJ2-1; v_gene: TRBV18; CDR3aa: CASSPRLAGAGGEQFF
len: 13; j_gene: TRBJ1-1; v_gene: TRBV6-6; CDR3aa: CASKQGRHTEAFF
len: 16; j_gene: TRBJ2-1; v_gene: TRBV6-2/TRBV6-3; CDR3aa: CASSYVGTRDYNEQFF
len: 13; j_gene: TRBJ2-5; v_gene: TRBV20-1; CDR3aa: CSARELAQETQYF
len: 13; j_gene: TRBJ2-5; v_gene: TRBV11-2; CDR3aa: CASSLDPLATQYF
len: 15; j_gene: TRBJ1-1; v_gene: TRBV4-2; CDR3aa: CASSQTGDWDTEAFF
len: 14; j_gene: TRBJ2-5; v_gene: TRBV7-2; CDR3aa: CASTPGTREETQYF
len: 14; j_gene: TRBJ2-7; v_gene: TRBV24-1; CDR3aa: CATSDPDRSHEQYF
len: 14; j_gene: TRBJ1-1; v_gene: TRBV11-2; CDR3aa: CASRETGTNTEAFF
len: 13; j_gene: TRBJ1-2; v_gene: TRBV12-3/TRBV12-4; CDR3aa: CASSLGLNYGYTF
len: 16; j_gene: TRBJ2-1; v_gene: TRBV4-1; CDR3aa: CASSQGRWEAHNEQFF
len: 20; j_gene: TRBJ2-7; v_gene: TRBV7-9; CDR3aa: CASSLGRPGLAGDRNYEQYF
len: 16; j_gene: TRBJ2-1; v_gene: TRBV10-3; CDR3aa: CAISAGGDRGSNEQFF
len: 16; j_gene: TRBJ2-3; v_gene: TRBV20-1; CDR3aa: CSARDPQGPRTDTQYF
len: 14; j_gene: TRBJ2-3; v_gene: TRBV5-1; CDR3aa: CASSLESSVDTQYF
len: 16; j_gene: TRBJ2-3; v_gene: TRBV20-1; CDR3aa: CSAREKRVLLTDTQYF
len: 15; j_gene: TRBJ1-1; v_gene: TRBV11-2; CDR3aa: CASSLGGPVNTEAFF
len: 18; j_gene: TRBJ1-5; v_gene: TRBV12-3/TRBV12-4; CDR3aa: CASSLETGSSYSNQPQHF
len: 12; j_gene: TRBJ2-2; v_gene: TRBV20-1; CDR3aa: CSASIQPGELFF
len: 12; j_gene: TRBJ2-1; v_gene: TRBV20-1; CDR3aa: CSARDLAGEQFF
len: 14; j_gene: TRBJ1-3; v_gene: TRBV12-3/TRBV12-4; CDR3aa: CASSPQGSGNTIYF
len: 11; j_gene: TRBJ2-7; v_gene: TRBV12-3/TRBV12-4; CDR3aa: CASTLDHEQYF
len: 15; j_gene: TRBJ2-7; v_gene: TRBV5-5; CDR3aa: CASSLRGVVSYEQYF
len: 12; j_gene: TRBJ2-1; v_gene: TRBV29-1; CDR3aa: CSVEGFRNEQFF
len: 14; j_gene: TRBJ1-6; v_gene: TRBV27; CDR3aa: CASSGTGRSSPLHF
len: 16; j_gene: TRBJ2-7; v_gene: TRBV27; CDR3aa: CASSLSRASTAYEQYF
len: 15; j_gene: TRBJ2-1; v_gene: TRBV12-3/TRBV12-4; CDR3aa: CASKGPGLALNEQFF
len: 19; j_gene: TRBJ2-1; v_gene: TRBV12-3/TRBV12-4; CDR3aa: CASSLALMAGTQSRDEQFF
len: 13; j_gene: TRBJ1-1; v_gene: TRBV24-1; CDR3aa: CATSKGLNTEAFF
len: 15; j_gene: TRBJ1-2; v_gene: TRBV27; CDR3aa: CASSLMGQLPYGYTF
len: 13; j_gene: TRBJ2-1; v_gene: TRBV7-9; CDR3aa: CASRMGLTDEQFF
len: 15; j_gene: TRBJ2-5; v_gene: TRBV20-1; CDR3aa: CSAIIAGVTPETQYF
len: 15; j_gene: TRBJ2-1; v_gene: TRBV6-2/TRBV6-3; CDR3aa: CASRSVPSSYNEQFF
len: 16; j_gene: TRBJ2-4; v_gene: TRBV7-2; CDR3aa: CASSLGFAAERNIQYF
len: 13; j_gene: TRBJ2-7; v_gene: TRBV24-1; CDR3aa: CATSDRTFGEQYF
len: 13; j_gene: TRBJ2-1; v_gene: TRBV29-1; CDR3aa: CSAEVAGGGEQFF